Below, one TCR beta chain is given with its context. This clonotype turned up a few times. Its target antigen remains unknown. Base qualities are not provided; no much larger clone lies one nucleotide away. Set within a cohort of healthcare workers in London, UK, this nested case-control study involved weekly PCR testing of nasopharyngeal swabs along with blood sampling. Healthcare workers were enrolled in the week of the UK lockdown, from 23 to 31 March 2020, and were followed every week for up to roughly 16 weeks. The sample originates from a study of early T cells in non-severe SARS-CoV-2 infection (dated by TCRdb to the early 2020s). A note on the overall study: Bulk RNA from unsorted whole blood was used for TCR sequencing, so alpha and beta chains could not be paired. Summary of the overall study and its limitations: VDJdb matching was skewed toward anti-spike CD8 responses, so virus-specific expansions were likely underestimated and private and CD4 specificities were missed.

The method behind the library was 5' RACE. Reads for this sample came from a NextSeq 500. The TCR library protocol attached unique molecular identifiers to individual cDNA molecules to correct for sequencing error and PCR bias. TCR alpha and beta chains were both sequenced, and the abundances of alpha and beta sequences in each sample were closely correlated with each other. In the paper's pipeline: V gene, J gene and CDR3 annotation of TCR sequences was performed with Decombinator V4. TCRs were defined as expanded if a significant change between any two time points was detected under a Poisson model with p below 0.0001. TCR abundances were normalised to the total number of TCRs sequenced per sample and expressed as counts per million. VDJdb, accessed on 1 November 2021, was searched for TCRs annotated for CMV, EBV and SARS-CoV-2, and TCRs annotated for more than one antigen were excluded. The raw public reads went through TCRdb reprocessing: fastp at Q25, MiXCR clone calling, in-frame beta chains kept. Merged by CDR3 protein, the rows form single entries marked with the most common genes and DNA. In this record, the V and J calls reflect TCRdb's handling and not the investigators' own analysis. The sample profile shows about 100,000 distinct CDR3 sequences; under 15% of them were found once. The ten top clones hold around 2.5% of the sample.

The receptor's source is an adult who was a healthcare worker with PCR-confirmed SARS-CoV-2 infection or an uninfected control (not recorded which). The sample taken for sequencing was whole blood.

CDR3 sequence: CASSPRTSSYEQYF. At the DNA level, the sequence is TGTGCCAGCAGTCCCCGGACCAGCTCCTACGAGCAGTACTTC. The rearranged segments are TRBV25-1 and TRBJ2-7, with the D gene not confidently named. V lost 5 bases and J lost 0 bases; the stretch between them is 11 bases long. From the cysteine up to the phenylalanine, the CDR3 has a length of 14 residues. The CDR3 DNA has 42 bases and is translated from base 1. The germline V gene sets CDR1 to MGHDK and CDR2 to SYGVNS.